This paragraph reports one T cell receptor (beta chain). These data originate in a study of T cell responses to AZD1222 COVID-19 vaccine. Measured with immunoSEQ multiplex PCR; TCRdb has only the in-frame clones, and not every one. The data hold roughly 70,000 clones, with approximately 81% observed a single time. Losses at the gene ends were 1 base for V and 6 bases for J; bases not matched to a gene: 9. CDR3 size: 16 residues. Germline V gene sequence: CDR1 LGHDT, CDR2 YNNKEL (reference sequence). This specimen was peripheral blood, taken on day 0 of AZD1222 vaccination. The clonotype was recovered from an adult in good health. This sequence joins TRBV3-1 (or the pseudogene TRBV3-2) and TRBJ2-4, with 7 nucleotides matching TRBD1. CDR3 coding DNA: TGTGCCAGCAGCCAAGTAGGGGGCAGGGGTGGAAACATTCAGTACTTC. It specifies CASSQVGGRGGNIQYF.